This T cell receptor (beta chain) emerged from a study of blood T cell repertoires in COVID-19. Study information: Researchers got acute and convalescent COVID-19 samples from the United States, Italy and Spain.

The sample holds one count of this clone. Method: immunoSEQ multiplex PCR; TCRdb's copy keeps in-frame clones and lacks some. The sample lists over 150,000 clones; around 85% were seen once. V gave up 6 bases and J gave up 10 bases; unmatched junction bases: 6. The CDR3 loop spans 13 amino acids. CDR1 and CDR2 from the germline V gene are MNHEY and SVGAGI. The J gene is TRBJ1-6, the V gene TRBV6-5; 7 bases line up with TRBD1. The clonotype comes from a woman in her twenties or thirties who had recovered from COVID-19. Sequencing used PBMCs or T cells enriched from blood (not recorded which). As DNA, the CDR3 is TGTGCCAGCAGATTAGACAGGGCCTCACCCCTCCACTTT. It codes for CASRLDRASPLHF.